This T cell receptor (beta chain) came from a study of cytomegalovirus exposure and HLA in healthy donors. Study observations and caveats: Reports indicated that the classifier achieved high specificity and sensitivity in diagnosing cytomegalovirus status. In a later analysis, at a false discovery rate of 0.05, roughly 16,000 TCR beta sequences matched HLA alleles.

The length of the CDR3 is 16 residues. Germline lookup yields CDR1 PRHDT and CDR2 FYEKMQ (reference sequence). J lost 0 bases, V lost 5 bases, and 7 bases had no gene match. This clone has just a few counts. The antigen is not known. 60 Vbeta and 13 Jbeta primers were used in PCR. The assay was immunoSEQ multiplex PCR, and TCRdb's table has in-frame clones only and misses some. The table has fewer than 150,000 clones, more than 75% seen once. This rearrangement joins TRBV13 to TRBJ1-3; the match to TRBD1 covers 7 bases. The sequence was collected from a male donor in good health and CMV-seronegative. The sample taken for sequencing was PBMCs. CDR3 nucleotide sequence: TGTGCCAGCAGCGACCAGGGGGTAGACTCTGGAAACACCATATATTTT. Translating it yields CASSDQGVDSGNTIYF.